This T cell receptor beta chain was recorded in a study of blood T cell repertoires in COVID-19. The wider study: Samples representing acute and convalescent COVID-19 were sourced from the United States, Italy and Spain. T cells, B-cell-depleted T cells, or PBMCs provided the cDNA or gDNA that served as material.

The CDR3 is 15 residues long. V trimming: 2 bases; J trimming: 2 bases; junction bases outside the gene matches: 4. The germline gives CDR1 SGDLS, CDR2 YYNGEE. Only in-frame clones appear in the TCRdb table, and some are missing; sequencing was by immunoSEQ multiplex PCR. The repertoire includes over 100,000 clones, about 90% of them detected once, and around 2.3% sits in the top ten. This chain joins TRBV9 and TRBJ2-3; 8 nucleotides line up with TRBD1. This sequence originates from a man in his fifties or sixties with active COVID-19. The sequencing input was peripheral blood. CDR3 sequence: CASSVMGQDTDTQYF. The CDR3 DNA follows: TGTGCCAGCAGCGTGATGGGACAGGACACAGATACGCAGTATTTT. The full variable domain, completed using reference TRBV9 and TRBJ2-3, is DSGVTQTPKHLITATGQRVTLRCSPRSGDLSVYWYQQSLDQGLQFLIQYYNGEERAKGNILERFSAQQFPDLHSELNLSSLELGDSALYFCASSVMGQDTDTQYFGPGTRLTVL.